Presented here are 11 T cell receptor beta chains from one specimen sequenced in a study of shared clonotypes between healthy human individuals. Libraries were prepared by immunoSEQ multiplex PCR; TCRdb keeps only in-frame clonotypes and omits some of them. The sample has 760,000 or so clones, around 96% seen once. CD45RO-negative, CCR7-positively selected cells formed the naive CD8 fraction, excluding terminally differentiated effector memory CD45RA+ cells. The sequenced sample consisted of naive CD8+ T cells sorted from blood. These receptors were taken from a man under 40 in good health.

The chain couples TRBV27 to TRBJ2-7, with D tentatively TRBD2 (5 bases). Germline CDR1 MNHEY, CDR2 SMNVEV (reference sequence). V dropped 2 bases and J dropped 0 bases, with 11 bases sitting between them. The CDR3 contains 15 residues. The CDR3 is CASSLIWAGSYEQYF. In DNA, the CDR3 is TGTGCCAGCAGTTTAATATGGGCGGGCTCCTACGAGCAGTACTTC.

For this clone: Other nucleotide sequences from this sample produce the same CDR3. This sequence joins TRBV27 and TRBJ2-1, with D perhaps matching TRBD2 (5 bases). Germline CDR1 MNHEY, CDR2 SMNVEV (reference sequence). The CDR3 has 12 amino acids. The V end was cut by 6 bases, the J end by 4 bases, with 7 bases between. The CDR3: CASSPGYNEQFF. DNA for the CDR3: TGTGCCAGCAGCCCGGGGTACAATGAGCAGTTCTTC.

This clone showed up just once. The chain combines TRBV27 with TRBJ2-2; D is uncertain. The germline CDR1 and CDR2 sequences are MNHEY and SMNVEV (reference sequence). There are 13 residues in the CDR3. Deletions cut 7 bases from V and 7 bases from J, with 13 bases between. CDR3 nucleotides: TGTGCCAGCACCACGTCGGAGAGCGGGGAGCTGTTTTTT. Encoded protein: CASTTSESGELFF.

This chain uses TRBV11-3 with TRBJ2-1; D gene unclear. Trimming stripped 6 bases from V and 3 bases from J, with 12 bases between. Germline V CDR1 and CDR2: SGHNT, YENEEA. This CDR3 spans 14 amino acids. The CDR3 DNA reads as TGTGCCAGCAGTTCTATGGACGGCTACAATGAGCAGTTCTTC. Translation gives CASSSMDGYNEQFF.

The chain uses TRBV28 and TRBJ1-1; D is unclear. V was trimmed by 6 bases and J by 7 bases, leaving 12 bases between them. The CDR3 has 12 amino acids. Germline V lookup: CDR1 MDHEN, CDR2 SYDVKM. CDR3 coding DNA: TGTGCCAGCAGCCATCAGGAGGATGAAGCTTTCTTT. Translated: CASSHQEDEAFF.

This chain connects TRBV7-9 to TRBJ2-7; D is undetermined. Trimming stripped 10 bases from V and 0 bases from J, with 16 bases between. From germline, CDR1 is SEHNR and CDR2 FQNEAQ (reference sequence). The CDR3 totals 14 residues. The CDR3 region is CAISLVGSSYEQYF. CDR3 in DNA: TGTGCCATCTCATTAGTAGGATCCTCCTACGAGCAGTACTTC.

The chain employs TRBV29-1 and TRBJ2-2; D perhaps matches TRBD2 (6 bases). CDR1 is SQVTM and CDR2 is ANQGSEA in the germline V gene. Trimming cost V 1 base and J 6 bases, with 6 bases left between them. This CDR3 spans 12 amino acids. CDR3 in amino acids: CSVEGRAGELFF. The CDR3 DNA is TGCAGCGTTGAAGGGAGGGCCGGGGAGCTGTTTTTT.

CDR3 amino acids: CAISEGFVSLGSNQPQHF. As DNA, the CDR3 is TGTGCCATCAGTGAGGGTTTTGTCTCGTTGGGGAGCAATCAGCCCCAGCATTTT. The chain joins TRBV10-3 to TRBJ1-5; D remains unclear. From germline, CDR1 is ENHRY and CDR2 SYGVKD. V was trimmed by 2 bases and J by 1 base, leaving 18 bases between them. The CDR3 runs to 18 residues.

The chain recombines TRBV7-9 with TRBJ2-7; no definite D call. V lost 11 bases to trimming and J lost 3 bases, with 14 bases between them. Germline CDR1 SEHNR, CDR2 FQNEAQ (reference sequence). This CDR3 has 12 residues. CDR3 nucleotide sequence: TGTGCCTCCTCCCGGGTCGACTACGAGCAGTACTTC. Translating gives CASSRVDYEQYF.

The V call is TRBV11-3, the J call TRBJ2-2; D unresolved. The germline V gene encodes CDR1 SGHNT and CDR2 YENEEA. This CDR3 spans 13 amino acids. The V gene lost 5 bases and the J gene lost 0 bases, with 4 bases spanning the gap. CDR3 sequence reads: CASSPPNTGELFF. CDR3 sequence (DNA): TGTGCCAGCAGCCCGCCGAACACCGGGGAGCTGTTTTTT.

The rearrangement links TRBV7-8 to TRBJ1-5; no clear D gene. This CDR3 is built from 14 residues. Trimming shortened V by 5 bases and J by 0 bases, and 8 bases separated the two germline ends. Per germline, CDR1 SGHVS and CDR2 FQNEAQ. The CDR3 DNA is TGTGCCAGCAGCCCTGCGGATAGCAATCAGCCCCAGCATTTT. Translating it yields CASSPADSNQPQHF.